This TCR beta chain was documented in a study of technical replicates of blood from a few donors. Trimming at V came to 0 bases and at J to 3 bases, leaving 5 bases not matched to a gene. Germline CDR1 SGDLS, CDR2 YYNGEE. This CDR3 region has 15 residues. The protocol was immunoSEQ multiplex PCR, while the TCRdb copy is restricted to in-frame clones and leaves out a portion. The sample has some 82,000 clones; 97% are singletons. The sequenced sample consisted of T cells isolated from PBMCs. The chain links TRBV9 to TRBJ1-2; 7 nucleotides align to TRBD1. This sequence originates from a human donor in good health. CDR3 DNA: TGTGCCAGCAGCGTAGGACAGGGTCATTACTATGGCTACACCTTC. Amino acids: CASSVGQGHYYGYTF.